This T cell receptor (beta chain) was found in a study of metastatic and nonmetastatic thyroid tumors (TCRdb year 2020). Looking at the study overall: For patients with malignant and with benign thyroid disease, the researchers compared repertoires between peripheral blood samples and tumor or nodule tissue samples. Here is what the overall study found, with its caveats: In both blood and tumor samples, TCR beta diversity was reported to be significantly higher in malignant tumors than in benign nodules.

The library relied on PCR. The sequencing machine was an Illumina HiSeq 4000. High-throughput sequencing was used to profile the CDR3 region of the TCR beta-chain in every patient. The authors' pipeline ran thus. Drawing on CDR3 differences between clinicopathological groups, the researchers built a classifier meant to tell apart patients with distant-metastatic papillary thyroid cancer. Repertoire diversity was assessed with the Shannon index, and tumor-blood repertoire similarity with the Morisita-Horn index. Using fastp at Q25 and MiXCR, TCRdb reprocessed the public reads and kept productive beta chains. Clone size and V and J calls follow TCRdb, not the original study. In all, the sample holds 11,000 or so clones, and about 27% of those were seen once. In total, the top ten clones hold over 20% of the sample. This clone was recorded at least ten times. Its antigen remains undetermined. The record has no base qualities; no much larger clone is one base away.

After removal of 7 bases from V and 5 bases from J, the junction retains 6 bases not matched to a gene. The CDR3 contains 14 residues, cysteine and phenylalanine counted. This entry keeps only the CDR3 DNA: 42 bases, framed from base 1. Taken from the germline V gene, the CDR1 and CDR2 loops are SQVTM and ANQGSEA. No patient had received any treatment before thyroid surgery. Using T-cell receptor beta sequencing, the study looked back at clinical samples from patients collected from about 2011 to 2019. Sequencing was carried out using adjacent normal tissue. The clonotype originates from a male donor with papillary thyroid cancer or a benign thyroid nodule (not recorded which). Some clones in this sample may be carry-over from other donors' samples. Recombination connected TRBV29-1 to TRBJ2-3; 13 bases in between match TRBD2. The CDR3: CSAGLAGDLDTQYF. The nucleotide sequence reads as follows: TGCAGCGCAGGACTAGCGGGAGATCTAGATACGCAGTATTTT.